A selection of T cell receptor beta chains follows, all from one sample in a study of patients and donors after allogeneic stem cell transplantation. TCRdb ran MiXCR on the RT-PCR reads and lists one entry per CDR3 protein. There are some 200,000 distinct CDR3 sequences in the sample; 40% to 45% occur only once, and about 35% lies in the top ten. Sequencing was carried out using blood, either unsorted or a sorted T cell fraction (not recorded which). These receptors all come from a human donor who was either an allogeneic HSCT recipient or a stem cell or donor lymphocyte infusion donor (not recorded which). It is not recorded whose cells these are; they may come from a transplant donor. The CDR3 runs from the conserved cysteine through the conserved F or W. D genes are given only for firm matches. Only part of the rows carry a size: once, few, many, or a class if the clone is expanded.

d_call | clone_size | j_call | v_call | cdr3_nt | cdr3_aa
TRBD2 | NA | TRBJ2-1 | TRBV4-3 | TGCGCCAGCAGCCAAGATGGGGGTGGGCTAGCGGGTAATGAGCAGTTCTTC | CASSQDGGGLAGNEQFF
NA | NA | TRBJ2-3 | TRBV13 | TGTGCCAGCAGCTTACGGGGCAGAGGTACAGATACGCAGTATTTT | CASSLRGRGTDTQYF
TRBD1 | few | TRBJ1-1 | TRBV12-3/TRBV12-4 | TGTGCCAGCAGTTTAGCGACAGGGAGCACCACTGAAGCTTTCTTT | CASSLATGSTTEAFF
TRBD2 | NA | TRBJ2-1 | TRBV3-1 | TGTGCCAGCAGCCAAGATCTTACTAGCGCTGATGAGCAGTTCTTC | CASSQDLTSADEQFF
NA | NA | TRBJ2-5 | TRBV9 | TGTGCCAGCAGCGTATTCCCGGAGGGAGAGACCCAGTACTTC | CASSVFPEGETQYF
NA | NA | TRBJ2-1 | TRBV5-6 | TGTGCCAGCAGCAAAACAGGAACACGCTCCTACAATGAGCAGTTCTTC | CASSKTGTRSYNEQFF
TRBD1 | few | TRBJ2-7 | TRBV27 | TGTGCCAGCAGCAACCCCCCCCGGACAGGGTTTACCGAGCAGTACTTC | CASSNPPRTGFTEQYF
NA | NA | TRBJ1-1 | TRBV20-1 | TGCAGTGCTAGTTCCCAGGGAGTAGAAGCTTTCTTT | CSASSQGVEAFF
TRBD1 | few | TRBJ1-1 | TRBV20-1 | TGCAGTGCAAGGGGACAGTCCCGTTCCGGTTTCTTT | CSARGQSRSGFF
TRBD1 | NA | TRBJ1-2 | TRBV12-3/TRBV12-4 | TGTGCCAGCGGGATCGGGACAGGGAGATACACCTTC | CASGIGTGRYTF
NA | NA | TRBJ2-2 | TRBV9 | TGTGCCAGCAGCGTAGTAGGGATCACCGGGGAGCTGTTTTTT | CASSVVGITGELFF
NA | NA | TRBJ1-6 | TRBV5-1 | TGCGCCAGCAGACGAGGGGACGGTTCACCCCTCCACTTT | CASRRGDGSPLHF
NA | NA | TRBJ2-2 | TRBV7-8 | TGTGCCAGCAGCCCCGGGACAACGAACACCGGGGAGCTGTTTTTT | CASSPGTTNTGELFF
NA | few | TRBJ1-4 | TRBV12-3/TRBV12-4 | TGTGCCAGCAGTTTCCGATGGGGTGATGAAAAACTGTTTTTT | CASSFRWGDEKLFF
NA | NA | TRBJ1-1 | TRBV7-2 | TGTGCCAGCAGCTTATCTCCAGGGCTTTTCACTGAAGCTTTCTTT | CASSLSPGLFTEAFF
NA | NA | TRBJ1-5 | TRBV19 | TGTGCCAGTATGGAACAGGGAGGACAGCCCCAGCATTTT | CASMEQGGQPQHF
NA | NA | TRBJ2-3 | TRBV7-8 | TGTGCCAGCAGCTACCCCCTGGCGGCGGGCTCCACAGATACGCAGTATTTT | CASSYPLAAGSTDTQYF
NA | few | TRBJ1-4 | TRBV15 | TGTGCCACCAGCAGAGCTCTGGACAAAGAAAAACTGTTTTTT | CATSRALDKEKLFF
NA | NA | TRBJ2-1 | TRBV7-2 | TGTGCCAGCAGCTTACTTATTGGGGCCTACAATGAGCAGTTCTTC | CASSLLIGAYNEQFF
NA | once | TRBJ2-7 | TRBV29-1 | TGCAGCGTTGGGACAGCGTCCTACGAGCAGTACTTC | CSVGTASYEQYF
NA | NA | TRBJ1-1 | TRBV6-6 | TGTGCCAGCAGTTACTCCCCGACGGGGGACACTGAAGCTTTCTTT | CASSYSPTGDTEAFF
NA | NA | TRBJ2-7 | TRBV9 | TGTGCCAGCAGTGTAGGGGGTGACGTCGAGCAGTACTTC | CASSVGGDVEQYF
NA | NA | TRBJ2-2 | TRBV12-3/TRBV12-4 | TGTGCCAGCAGTCCAGGGCTCGATATCCCCGGGGAGCTGTTTTTT | CASSPGLDIPGELFF
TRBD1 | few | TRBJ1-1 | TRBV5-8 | TGTGCCAGCAGCTTGGAGGGTACAGGGGGTGTTGCTTTCTTT | CASSLEGTGGVAFF
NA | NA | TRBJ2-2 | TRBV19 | TGTGCCAGTAGTACTCAGGGTAGAGAGGGCACCGGGGAGCTGTTTTTT | CASSTQGREGTGELFF
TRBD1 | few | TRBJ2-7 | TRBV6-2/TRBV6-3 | TGTGCCAGCGGACAGGCTTACGAGCAGTACTTC | CASGQAYEQYF
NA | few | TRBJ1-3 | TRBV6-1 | TGTGCCAGCAGTGAAACGGTCGCCTGGGACACCATATATTTT | CASSETVAWDTIYF
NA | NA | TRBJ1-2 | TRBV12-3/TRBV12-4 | TGTGCCAGCAGCCTGGGGGGCACGGCGGCCTATGGCTACACCTTC | CASSLGGTAAYGYTF
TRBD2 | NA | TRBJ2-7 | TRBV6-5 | TGTGCCAGCAGTTACTCTGGAAGGGAGGGCCTCTACGAGCAGTACTTC | CASSYSGREGLYEQYF
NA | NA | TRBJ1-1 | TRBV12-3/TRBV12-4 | TGTGCCAGCAGTTTCGGCCGGACACCTTGGAACACTGAAGCTTTCTTT | CASSFGRTPWNTEAFF
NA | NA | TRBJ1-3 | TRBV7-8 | TGTGCCAGCAGCTTCCCTGATGGCGGCTACTCTGGAAACACCATATATTTT | CASSFPDGGYSGNTIYF
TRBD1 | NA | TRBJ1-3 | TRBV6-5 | TGTGCCAGCAGCCGACCCGGGACAGGGGGAGTTGGAAACACCATATATTTT | CASSRPGTGGVGNTIYF
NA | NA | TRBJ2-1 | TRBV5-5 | TGTGCCAGCAGCTTGGCTCCTCCCAATGAGCAGTTCTTC | CASSLAPPNEQFF
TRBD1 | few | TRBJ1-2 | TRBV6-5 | TGTGCCAGCAGTGCTACAGGGGGCGCTTGGGGCTACACCTTC | CASSATGGAWGYTF
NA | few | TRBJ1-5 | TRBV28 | TGTGCCAGCAGCCCCGCGTTGTATAGGGGCAATCAGCCCCAGCATTTT | CASSPALYRGNQPQHF
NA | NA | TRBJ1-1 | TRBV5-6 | TGTGCCAGCAGCTTCCGCAGCTGGCTATTACATGAAGCTTTCTTT | CASSFRSWLLHEAFF
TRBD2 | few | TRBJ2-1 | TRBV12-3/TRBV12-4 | TGTGCCAGCAGACTAGCGGGATTTTACAATGAGCAGTTCTTC | CASRLAGFYNEQFF
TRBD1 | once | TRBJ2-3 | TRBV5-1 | TGCGCCAGCAGCTTTTACAACTTACAGGGGGCAGATACGCAGTATTTT | CASSFYNLQGADTQYF
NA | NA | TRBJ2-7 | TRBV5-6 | TGTGCCAGCAGCTCTCACAGCAGTAGGGTCGAGCAGTACTTC | CASSSHSSRVEQYF
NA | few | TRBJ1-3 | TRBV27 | TGTGCCAGCAGTTTACCACAGAGCTCTGGAAACACCATATATTTT | CASSLPQSSGNTIYF
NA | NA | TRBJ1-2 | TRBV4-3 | TGCGCCAGCAGCCAAGTAGTAGGGGCAGGCTACACCTTC | CASSQVVGAGYTF
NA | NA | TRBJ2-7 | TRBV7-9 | TGTGCCAGCAGCTACCAGGGATCCCAAGTCTCCGAGCAGTACTTC | CASSYQGSQVSEQYF
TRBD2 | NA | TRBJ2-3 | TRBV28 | TGTGCCAGCAGTTTAAGGCTAGCGGGGTTCACAGATACGCAGTATTTT | CASSLRLAGFTDTQYF
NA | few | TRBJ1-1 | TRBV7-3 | TGTGCCAGCAGCTTAATACGGGGAAGTGGTACTGAAGCTTTCTTT | CASSLIRGSGTEAFF
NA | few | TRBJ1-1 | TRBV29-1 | TGCAGCGTTGAGGCTCCCATGATGAACACTGAAGCTTTCTTT | CSVEAPMMNTEAFF
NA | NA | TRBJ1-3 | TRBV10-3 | TGTGCCATCAGTGAGCAGGACCTAACCTCCTCTGGAAACACCATATATTTT | CAISEQDLTSSGNTIYF
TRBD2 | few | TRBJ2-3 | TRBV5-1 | TGCGCCAGCAGCTTGGAGCCTAGCGGGAGTCTGAACACAGATACGCAGTATTTT | CASSLEPSGSLNTDTQYF
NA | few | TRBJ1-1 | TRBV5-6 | TGTGCCAGTTATCCCTCAGTGAACACTGAAGCTTTCTTT | CASYPSVNTEAFF
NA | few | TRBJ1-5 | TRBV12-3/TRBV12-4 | TGTGCCAGCAGTTTAGAGGCAGCTACTCATTCCAATCAGCCCCAGCATTTT | CASSLEAATHSNQPQHF
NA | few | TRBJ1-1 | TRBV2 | TGTGCCAGCGAGAGGGGCACTGAAGCTTTCTTT | CASERGTEAFF
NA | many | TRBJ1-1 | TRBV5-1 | TGCGCCAGCAGCTTAGACTCGACGGTCTACACTGAAGCTTTCTTT | CASSLDSTVYTEAFF
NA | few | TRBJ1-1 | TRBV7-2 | TGTGCCAGCAGGTTACAGGGCCCAACTATGGACACTGAAGCTTTCTTT | CASRLQGPTMDTEAFF
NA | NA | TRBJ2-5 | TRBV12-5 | TGTGCTAGTGCCCCGCCGGACAGTCAAGAGACCCAGTACTTC | CASAPPDSQETQYF
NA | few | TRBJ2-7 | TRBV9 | TGTGCCAGCAGCGTAGGTGATAGCCACGAGCAGTACTTC | CASSVGDSHEQYF
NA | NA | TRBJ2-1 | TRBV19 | TGTGCCAGTAGTGCGTTCAATGAGCAGTTCTTC | CASSAFNEQFF